The subject of this entry is one TCR beta chain. This entry comes from a study of control samples from healthy donors and cancer patients. Between the trimmed V and J ends, which lost 4 bases and 8 bases, there was a span of 12 bases. Germline CDR1 and CDR2: SNHLY and FYNNEI. The CDR3 runs to 14 residues. Profiled with immunoSEQ multiplex PCR; TCRdb holds only in-frame clones, not every one. Of about 130,000 clones in the sample, about 94% were seen once. This chain links TRBV2 with TRBJ1-6; no definite D call. The TCR originated in a young man in good health. The sequenced material came from blood. CDR3 loop: CASSARRVDSPLHF. In nucleotides, the CDR3 is TGTGCCAGCAGTGCAAGAAGGGTAGATTCACCCCTCCACTTT.